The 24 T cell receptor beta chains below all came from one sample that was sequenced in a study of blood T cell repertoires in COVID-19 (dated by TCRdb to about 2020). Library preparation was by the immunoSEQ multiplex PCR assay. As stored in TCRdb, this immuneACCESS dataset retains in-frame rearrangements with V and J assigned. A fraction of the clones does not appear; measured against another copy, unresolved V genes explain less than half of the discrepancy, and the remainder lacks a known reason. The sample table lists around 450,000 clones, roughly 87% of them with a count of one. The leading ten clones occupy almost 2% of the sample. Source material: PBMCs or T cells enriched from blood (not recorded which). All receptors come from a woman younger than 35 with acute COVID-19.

In nucleotides, the CDR3 is TGTGCCTCCCGGTGGGTAGCGGGCCTCACAGATACGCAGTATTTT. Amino acid sequence: CASRWVAGLTDTQYF. V usage is TRBV28 and J usage is TRBJ2-3; 7 bases match TRBD2. Germline CDR1 MDHEN, CDR2 SYDVKM. The CDR3 extends over 15 amino acids. The junction had 13 bases not matched to a gene; V was cut back by 11 bases and J by 2 bases. The full variable domain, its missing parts supplied by reference TRBV28 and TRBJ2-3, is DVKVTQSSRYLVKRTGEKVFLECVQDMDHENMFWYRQDPGLGLRLIYFSYDVKMKEKGDIPEGYSVSREKKERFSLILESASTNQTSMYLCASRWVAGLTDTQYFGPGTRLTVL.

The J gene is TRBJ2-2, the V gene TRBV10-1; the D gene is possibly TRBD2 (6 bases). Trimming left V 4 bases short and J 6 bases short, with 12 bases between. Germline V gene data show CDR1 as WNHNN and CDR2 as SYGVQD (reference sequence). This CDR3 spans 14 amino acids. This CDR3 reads CASSGGTWAGELFF. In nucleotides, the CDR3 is TGCGCCAGCAGTGGCGGGACTTGGGCCGGGGAGCTGTTTTTT.

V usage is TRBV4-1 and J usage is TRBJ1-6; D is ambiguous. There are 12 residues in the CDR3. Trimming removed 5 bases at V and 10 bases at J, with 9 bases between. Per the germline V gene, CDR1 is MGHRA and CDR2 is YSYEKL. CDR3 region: CASSVQFSPLHF. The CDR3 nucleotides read TGCGCCAGCAGCGTACAATTCTCACCCCTCCACTTT.

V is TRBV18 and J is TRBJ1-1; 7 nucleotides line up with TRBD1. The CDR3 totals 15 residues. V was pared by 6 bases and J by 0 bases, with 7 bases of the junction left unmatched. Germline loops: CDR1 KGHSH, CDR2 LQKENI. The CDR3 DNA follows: TGTGCCAGCTCCCAAGAGGGGACAGTGAACACTGAAGCTTTCTTT. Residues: CASSQEGTVNTEAFF.

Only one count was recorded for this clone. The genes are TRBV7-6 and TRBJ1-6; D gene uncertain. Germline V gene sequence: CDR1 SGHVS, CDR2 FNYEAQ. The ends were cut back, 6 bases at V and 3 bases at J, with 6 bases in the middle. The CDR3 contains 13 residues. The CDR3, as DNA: TGTGCCAGCAGTAGTTACTATAATTCACCCCTCCACTTT. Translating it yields CASSSYYNSPLHF.

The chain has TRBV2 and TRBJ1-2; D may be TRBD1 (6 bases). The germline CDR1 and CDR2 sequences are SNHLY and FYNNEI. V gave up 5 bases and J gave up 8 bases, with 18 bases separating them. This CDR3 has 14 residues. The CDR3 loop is CASSRGGEGYGYTF. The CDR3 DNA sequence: TGTGCCAGCAGTAGGGGGGGGGAGGGGTACGGCTACACCTTC.

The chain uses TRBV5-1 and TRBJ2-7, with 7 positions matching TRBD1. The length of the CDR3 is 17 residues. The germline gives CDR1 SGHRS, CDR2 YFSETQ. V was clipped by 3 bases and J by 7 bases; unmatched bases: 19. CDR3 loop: CASSSLYRGQTLREQYF. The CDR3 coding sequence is TGCGCCAGCAGCTCCCTGTACAGGGGCCAAACGCTTAGAGAGCAGTACTTC.

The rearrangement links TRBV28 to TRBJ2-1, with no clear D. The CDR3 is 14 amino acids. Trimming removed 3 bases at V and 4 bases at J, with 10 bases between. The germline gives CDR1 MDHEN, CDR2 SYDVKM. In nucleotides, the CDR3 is TGTGCCAGCAGTTTTGGGCCTCGGTACAATGAGCAGTTCTTC. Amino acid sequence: CASSFGPRYNEQFF. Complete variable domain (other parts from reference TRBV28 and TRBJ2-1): DVKVTQSSRYLVKRTGEKVFLECVQDMDHENMFWYRQDPGLGLRLIYFSYDVKMKEKGDIPEGYSVSREKKERFSLILESASTNQTSMYLCASSFGPRYNEQFFGPGTRLTVL.

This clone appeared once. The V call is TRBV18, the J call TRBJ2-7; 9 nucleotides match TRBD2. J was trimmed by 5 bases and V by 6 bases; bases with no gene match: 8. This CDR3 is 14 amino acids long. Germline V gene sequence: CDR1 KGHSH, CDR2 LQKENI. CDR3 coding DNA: TGTGCCAGCTCGCCTACCGGGACTAGCCACGAGCAGTACTTC. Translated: CASSPTGTSHEQYF.

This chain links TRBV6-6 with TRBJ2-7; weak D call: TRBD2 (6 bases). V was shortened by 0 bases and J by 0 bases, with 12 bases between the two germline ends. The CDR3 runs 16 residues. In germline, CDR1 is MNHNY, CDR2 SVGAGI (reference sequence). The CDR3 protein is CASSYSVGTYSYEQYF. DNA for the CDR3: TGTGCCAGCAGTTACTCAGTGGGGACTTACTCCTACGAGCAGTACTTC.

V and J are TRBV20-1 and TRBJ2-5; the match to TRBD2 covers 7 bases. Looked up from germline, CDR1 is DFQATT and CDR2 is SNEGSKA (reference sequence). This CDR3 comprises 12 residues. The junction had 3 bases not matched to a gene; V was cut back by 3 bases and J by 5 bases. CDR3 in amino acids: CSASVLAETQYF. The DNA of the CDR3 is TGCAGTGCTAGTGTACTAGCGGAGACCCAGTACTTC.

In nucleotides, the CDR3 is TGTGCCAGCTCCGGAGACAGGGGAGCGGATACGCAGTATTTT. It yields the protein CASSGDRGADTQYF. The rearrangement joins TRBV18 to TRBJ2-3, with 8 bases matching TRBD1. CDR1 and CDR2 from the germline V gene are KGHSH and LQKENI. J gave up 6 bases and V 6 bases, and 8 bases lay outside the gene matches. This CDR3 region has 14 residues.

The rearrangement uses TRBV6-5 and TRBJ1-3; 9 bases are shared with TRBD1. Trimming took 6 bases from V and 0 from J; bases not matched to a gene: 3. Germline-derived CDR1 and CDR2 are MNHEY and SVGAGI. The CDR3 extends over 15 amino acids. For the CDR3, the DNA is TGTGCCAGCAGCCGGACAGGGGACTCTGGAAACACCATATATTTT. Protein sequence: CASSRTGDSGNTIYF.

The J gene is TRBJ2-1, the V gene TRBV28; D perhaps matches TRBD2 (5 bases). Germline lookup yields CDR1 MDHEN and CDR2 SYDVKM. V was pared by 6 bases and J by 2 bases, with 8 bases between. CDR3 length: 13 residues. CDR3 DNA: TGTGCCAGCAGGAGGGTAGCCTACAATGAGCAGTTCTTC. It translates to CASRRVAYNEQFF. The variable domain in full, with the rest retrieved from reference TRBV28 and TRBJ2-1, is DVKVTQSSRYLVKRTGEKVFLECVQDMDHENMFWYRQDPGLGLRLIYFSYDVKMKEKGDIPEGYSVSREKKERFSLILESASTNQTSMYLCASRRVAYNEQFFGPGTRLTVL.

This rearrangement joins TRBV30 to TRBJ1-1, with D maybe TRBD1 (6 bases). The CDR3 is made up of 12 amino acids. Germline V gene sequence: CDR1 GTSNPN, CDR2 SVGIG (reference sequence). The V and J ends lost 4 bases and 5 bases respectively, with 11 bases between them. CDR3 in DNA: TGTGCCTGGACTACAGGGCGAACTGAAGCTTTCTTT. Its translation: CAWTTGRTEAFF.

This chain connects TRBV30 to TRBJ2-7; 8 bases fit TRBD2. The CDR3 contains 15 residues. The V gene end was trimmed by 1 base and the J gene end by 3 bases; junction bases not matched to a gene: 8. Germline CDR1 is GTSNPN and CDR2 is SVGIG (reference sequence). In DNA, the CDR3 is TGTGCCTGGAGTGACACCGGGACTAGGATCTACGAGCAGTACTTC. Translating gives CAWSDTGTRIYEQYF. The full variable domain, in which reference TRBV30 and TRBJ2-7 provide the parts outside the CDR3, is SQTIHQWPATLVQPVGSPLSLECTVEGTSNPNLYWYRQAAGRGLQLLFYSVGIGQISSEVPQNLSASRPQDRQFILSSKKLLLSDSGFYLCAWSDTGTRIYEQYFGPGTRLTVT.

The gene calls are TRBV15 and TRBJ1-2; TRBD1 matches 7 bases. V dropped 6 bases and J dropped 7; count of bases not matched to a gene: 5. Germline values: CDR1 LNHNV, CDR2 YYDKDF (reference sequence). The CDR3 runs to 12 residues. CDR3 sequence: CATSPTGAGYTF. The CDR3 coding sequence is TGTGCCACCAGTCCTACAGGGGCTGGCTACACCTTC.

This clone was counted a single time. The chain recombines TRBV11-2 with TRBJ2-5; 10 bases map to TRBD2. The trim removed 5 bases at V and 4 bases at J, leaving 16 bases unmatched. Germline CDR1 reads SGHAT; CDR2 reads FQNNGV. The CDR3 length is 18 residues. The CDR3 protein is CASSLILAGVLGRETQYF. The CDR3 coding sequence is TGTGCCAGCAGCCTAATTCTAGCGGGAGTATTAGGAAGAGAGACCCAGTACTTC. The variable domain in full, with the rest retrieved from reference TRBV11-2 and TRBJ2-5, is EAGVAQSPRYKIIEKRQSVAFWCNPISGHATLYWYQQILGQGPKLLIQFQNNGVVDDSQLPKDRFSAERLKGVDSTLKIQPAKLEDSAVYLCASSLILAGVLGRETQYFGPGTRLLVL.

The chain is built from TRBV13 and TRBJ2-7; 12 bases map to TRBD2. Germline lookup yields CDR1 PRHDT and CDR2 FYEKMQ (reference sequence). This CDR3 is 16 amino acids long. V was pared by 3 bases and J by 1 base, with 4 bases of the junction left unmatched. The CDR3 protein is CASSFRTSGISYEQYF. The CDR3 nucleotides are TGTGCCAGCAGCTTCCGGACTAGCGGGATTTCCTACGAGCAGTACTTC.

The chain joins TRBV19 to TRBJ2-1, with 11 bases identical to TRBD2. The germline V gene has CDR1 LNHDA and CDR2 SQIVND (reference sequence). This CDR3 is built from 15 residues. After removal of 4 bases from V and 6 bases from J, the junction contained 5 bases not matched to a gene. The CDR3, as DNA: TGTGCCAGTAGTAAACTTAGCGGGAGGGCCAATGAGCAGTTCTTC. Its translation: CASSKLSGRANEQFF.

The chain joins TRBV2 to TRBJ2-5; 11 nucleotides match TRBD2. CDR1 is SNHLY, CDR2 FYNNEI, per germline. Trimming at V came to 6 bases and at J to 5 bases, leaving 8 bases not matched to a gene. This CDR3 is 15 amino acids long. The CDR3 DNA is TGTGCCAGCAGGAAAACCGGGACTAGCGGTGAGACCCAGTACTTC. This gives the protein CASRKTGTSGETQYF.

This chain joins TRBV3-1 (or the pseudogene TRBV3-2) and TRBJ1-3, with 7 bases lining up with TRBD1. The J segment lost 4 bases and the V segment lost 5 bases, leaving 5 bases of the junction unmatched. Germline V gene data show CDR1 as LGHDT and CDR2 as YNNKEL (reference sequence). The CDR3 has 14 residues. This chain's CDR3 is CASSTRDSGNTIYF. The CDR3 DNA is TGTGCCAGCAGCACACGGGACAGCGGAAACACCATATATTTT.

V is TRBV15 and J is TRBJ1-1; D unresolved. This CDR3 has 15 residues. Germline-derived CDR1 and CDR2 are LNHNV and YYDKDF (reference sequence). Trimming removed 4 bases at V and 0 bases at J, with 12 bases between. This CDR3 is CATSKPSRMNTEAFF. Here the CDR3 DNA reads TGTGCCACCAGCAAGCCTAGTCGGATGAACACTGAAGCTTTCTTT.

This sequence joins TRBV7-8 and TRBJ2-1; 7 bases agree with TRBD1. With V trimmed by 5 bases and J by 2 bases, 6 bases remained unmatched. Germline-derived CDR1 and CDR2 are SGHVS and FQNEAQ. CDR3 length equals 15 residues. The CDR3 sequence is CASSPQGIPYNEQFF. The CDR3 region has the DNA TGTGCCAGCAGCCCACAGGGGATCCCCTACAATGAGCAGTTCTTC.